This TCR beta chain was observed in a study of OX40 agonist ivuxolimab in advanced cancers. Study information: Patients received ivuxolimab, an agonistic anti-OX40 (CD134) antibody.

Germline values: CDR1 KGHSH, CDR2 LQKENI. The CDR3 has 13 amino acids. Trimming shortened V by 1 base and J by 5 bases, and 8 bases separated the two germline ends. Clones were read by immunoSEQ multiplex PCR, and TCRdb kept only the in-frame ones, dropping some. The sample yields tens of thousands of clones, 90% seen once. The TCR sequence derives from an adult with an advanced solid tumor such as melanoma, head and neck, liver or kidney cancer. V usage is TRBV18 and J usage is TRBJ2-5, with a tentative D call TRBD1 (5 bases). The material sequenced was CD4+ or CD8+ T cells sorted from blood, taken in a trial of the OX40 agonist ivuxolimab. CDR3 DNA sequence: TGTGCCAGCTCACCACAGGGGTGGGAGACCCAGTACTTC. Its translation is CASSPQGWETQYF.